A single T cell receptor beta chain is shown here with its context. Additional DNA sequences in this sample encode the identical CDR3. This sample was taken from a study of shared clonotypes between healthy human individuals. The length of the CDR3 is 14 residues. Between the trimmed V and J ends, which lost 0 bases and 5 bases, there was a span of 10 bases. Germline CDR1 is SEHNR and CDR2 is FQNEAQ (reference sequence). Sequencing was performed with immunoSEQ multiplex PCR; in TCRdb, only in-frame clones are kept and a portion is missing. The sample records around 700,000 clones, roughly 78% being singletons.

The sequenced material came from memory CD4+ T cells sorted from blood. Subset meaning: CD45RA-negative fraction. The rearrangement joins TRBV7-9 to TRBJ2-5; D is perhaps TRBD2 (6 bases). This TCR came from a woman aged 25 to 39 in good health. CDR3 residues: CASSLAGGGETQYF. Written as DNA, the CDR3 is TGTGCCAGCAGCTTAGCGGGAGGCGGGGAGACCCAGTACTTC.